Sequencing of this T cell receptor beta chain was carried out in a study of breast tumors, draining lymph nodes, adjacent tissues. Axillary draining lymph nodes of breast cancer patients supplied the node samples. TCRdb reanalysed the multiplex PCR reads using MiXCR and keeps one entry per CDR3 protein. This sample yields fewer than 150,000 distinct CDR3 sequences, of which 21% are seen a single time; roughly 2.4% belongs to the top ten. This CDR3 region has 13 residues. V shed 4 bases and J shed 0 bases, with 3 bases lying between them. Germline values: CDR1 LNHNV, CDR2 YYDKDF (reference sequence). Study-level findings and limits: Data fit most tumor T cells coming from lymph node, expanding in tumor. Tumor T cell lymph node origin was a supported hypothesis, not proven. Tumor TCR diversity was below lymph nodes but above nontumor tissue. Luminal-like breast cancer showed significantly greater tumor-nontumor repertoire similarity than basal-like breast cancer did.

About this clonotype itself: What it binds is unknown. A read error is possible here, since a much larger clone lies one base away.

Sequenced material: axillary lymph node tissue. This TCR derives from a female donor with breast cancer. Some clones in this sample may be carry-over from other donors' samples. The gene calls are TRBV15 and TRBJ1-4; D call uncertain. The CDR3 DNA reads TGTGCCACCAGCAAAACAACTAATGAAAAACTGTTTTTT. Its protein is CATSKTTNEKLFF.